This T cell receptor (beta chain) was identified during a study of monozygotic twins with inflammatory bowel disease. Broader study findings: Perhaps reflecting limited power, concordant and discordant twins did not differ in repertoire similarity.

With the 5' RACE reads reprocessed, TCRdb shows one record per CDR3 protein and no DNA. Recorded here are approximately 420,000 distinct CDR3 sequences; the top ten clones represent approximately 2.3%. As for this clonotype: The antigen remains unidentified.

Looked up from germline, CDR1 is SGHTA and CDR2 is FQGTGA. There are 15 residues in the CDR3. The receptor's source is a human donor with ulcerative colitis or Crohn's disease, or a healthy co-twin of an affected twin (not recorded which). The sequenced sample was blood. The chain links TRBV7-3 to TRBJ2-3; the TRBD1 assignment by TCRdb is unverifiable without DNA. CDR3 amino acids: CASSLRGRGADTQYF.